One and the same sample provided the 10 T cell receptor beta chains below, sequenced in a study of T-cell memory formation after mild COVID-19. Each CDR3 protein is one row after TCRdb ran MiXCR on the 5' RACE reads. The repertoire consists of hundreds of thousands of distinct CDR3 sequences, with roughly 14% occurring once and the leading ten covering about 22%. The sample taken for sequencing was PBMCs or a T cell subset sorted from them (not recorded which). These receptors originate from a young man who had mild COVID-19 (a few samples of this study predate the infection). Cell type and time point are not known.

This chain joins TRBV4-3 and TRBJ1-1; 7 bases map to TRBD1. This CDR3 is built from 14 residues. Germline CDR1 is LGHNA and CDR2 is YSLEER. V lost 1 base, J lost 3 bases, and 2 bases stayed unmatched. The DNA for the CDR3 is TGCGCCAGCAGCCAAGTCGGACAGGACACTGAAGCTTTCTTT. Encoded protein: CASSQVGQDTEAFF.

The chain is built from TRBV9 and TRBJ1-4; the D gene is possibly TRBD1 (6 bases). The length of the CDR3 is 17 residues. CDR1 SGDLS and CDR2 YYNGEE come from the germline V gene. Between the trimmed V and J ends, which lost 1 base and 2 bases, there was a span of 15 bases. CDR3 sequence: CASSVLGGAGTNEKLFF. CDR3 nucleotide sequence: TGTGCCAGCAGCGTACTGGGGGGCGCTGGCACTAATGAAAAACTGTTTTTT.

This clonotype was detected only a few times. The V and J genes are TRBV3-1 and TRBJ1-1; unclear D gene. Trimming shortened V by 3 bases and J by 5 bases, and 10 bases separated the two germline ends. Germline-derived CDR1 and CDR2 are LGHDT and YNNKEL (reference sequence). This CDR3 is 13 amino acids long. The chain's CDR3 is CASSHEGRTEAFF. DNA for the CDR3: TGTGCCAGCAGCCATGAGGGAAGAACTGAAGCTTTCTTT.

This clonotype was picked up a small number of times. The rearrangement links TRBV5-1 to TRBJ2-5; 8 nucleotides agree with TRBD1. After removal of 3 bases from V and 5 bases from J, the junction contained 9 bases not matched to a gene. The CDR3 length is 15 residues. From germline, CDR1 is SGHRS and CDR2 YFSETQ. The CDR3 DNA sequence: TGCGCCAGCAGCTCCTCCCCGACAGGGGTGGAGACCCAGTACTTC. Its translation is CASSSSPTGVETQYF.

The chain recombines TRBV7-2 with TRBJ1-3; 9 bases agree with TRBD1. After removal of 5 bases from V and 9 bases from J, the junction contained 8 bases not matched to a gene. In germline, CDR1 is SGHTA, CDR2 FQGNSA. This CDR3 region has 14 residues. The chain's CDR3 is CASSGRTGEGTIYF. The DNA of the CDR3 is TGTGCCAGCAGCGGACGGACAGGGGAGGGCACCATATATTTT.

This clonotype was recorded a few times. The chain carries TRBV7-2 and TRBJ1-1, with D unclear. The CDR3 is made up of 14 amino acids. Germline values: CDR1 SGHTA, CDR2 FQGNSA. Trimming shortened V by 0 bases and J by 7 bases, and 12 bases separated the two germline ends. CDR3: CASSLARVHGEAFF. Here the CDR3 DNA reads TGTGCCAGCAGCTTAGCCCGGGTCCACGGTGAAGCTTTCTTT.

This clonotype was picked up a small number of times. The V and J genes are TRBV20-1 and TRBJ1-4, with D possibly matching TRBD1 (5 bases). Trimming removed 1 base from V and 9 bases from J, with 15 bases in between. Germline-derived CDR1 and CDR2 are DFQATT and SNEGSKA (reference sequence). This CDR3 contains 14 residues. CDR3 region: CSARAARADQKLFF. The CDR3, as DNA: TGCAGTGCTAGAGCCGCCAGGGCGGATCAAAAACTGTTTTTT.

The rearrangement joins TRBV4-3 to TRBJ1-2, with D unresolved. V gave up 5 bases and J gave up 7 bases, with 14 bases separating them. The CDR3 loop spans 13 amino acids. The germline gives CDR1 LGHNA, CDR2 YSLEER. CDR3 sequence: CASSSGGLVGYTF. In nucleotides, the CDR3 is TGCGCCAGCAGCTCCGGAGGTTTGGTTGGCTACACCTTC.

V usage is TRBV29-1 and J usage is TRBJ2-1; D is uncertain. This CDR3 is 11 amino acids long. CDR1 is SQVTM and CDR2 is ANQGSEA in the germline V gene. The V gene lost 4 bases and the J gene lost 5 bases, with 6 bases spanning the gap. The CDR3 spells CSVVDHNEQFF. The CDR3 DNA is TGCAGCGTTGTGGACCACAATGAGCAGTTCTTC.

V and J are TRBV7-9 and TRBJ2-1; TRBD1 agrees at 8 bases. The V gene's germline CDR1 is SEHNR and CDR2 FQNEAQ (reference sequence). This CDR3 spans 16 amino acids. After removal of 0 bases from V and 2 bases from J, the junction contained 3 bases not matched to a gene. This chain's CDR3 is CASSLATGGTYNEQFF. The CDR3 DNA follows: TGTGCCAGCAGCTTAGCAACAGGGGGAACCTACAATGAGCAGTTCTTC.